This TCR beta chain was retrieved from a study of T cell responses to AZD1222 COVID-19 vaccine. About the research overall: Second doses were pooled across both intervals (about 4 or about 12 weeks).

Whole-study results and caveats: With two AZD1222 doses given, Spike-specific TCR breadth and depth both rose. Researchers took repertoire samples only after the peak T cell response had come. Unmutated variant regions are reportedly targeted by nearly half of spike-specific TCRs.

The V gene's germline CDR1 is LGHNA and CDR2 YNFKEQ. The CDR3 has 14 amino acids. With 1 base removed from V and 3 bases from J, the gap between germline ends came to 6 bases. Turning to this clone: Its antigen is undetermined.

TCRdb's table, derived via immunoSEQ multiplex PCR, lists solely in-frame clones and lacks some. This table holds 100,000 to 150,000 clones, approximately 90% found once. This sequence was found in an adult in good health. The chain recombines TRBV4-2 with TRBJ1-4, with TRBD1 as a possible D gene (5 bases). Sequencing was performed on peripheral blood, taken on day 0 of AZD1222 vaccination. Here the CDR3 DNA reads TGTGCCAGCAGCCAAGCAGGGTCTAATGAAAAACTGTTTTTT. Amino acids: CASSQAGSNEKLFF.